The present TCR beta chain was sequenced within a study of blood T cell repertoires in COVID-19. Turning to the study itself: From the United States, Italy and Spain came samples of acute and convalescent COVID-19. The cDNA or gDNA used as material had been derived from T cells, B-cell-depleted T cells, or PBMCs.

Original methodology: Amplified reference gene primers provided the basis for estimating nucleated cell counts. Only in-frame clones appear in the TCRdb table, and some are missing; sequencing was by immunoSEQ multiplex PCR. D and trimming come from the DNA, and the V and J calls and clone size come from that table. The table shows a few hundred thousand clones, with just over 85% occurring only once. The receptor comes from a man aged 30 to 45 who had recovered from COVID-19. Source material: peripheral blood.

The CDR3 loop is CSVQGTFYEQYF. CDR3 bases: TGCAGCGTACAGGGGACGTTCTACGAGCAGTACTTC. This chain links TRBV29-1 with TRBJ2-7; 7 bases match TRBD1. This CDR3 has 12 amino acids. Trimming removed 6 bases from V and 3 bases from J; junction bases left unmatched: 5. CDR1 is SQVTM, CDR2 ANQGSEA, per germline.